This is a list of T cell receptor beta chains from one sample in a study of CXCR3-negative and CXCR3-positive naive CD8 T cells. TCRdb reprocessed the 5' RACE reads, with one entry per CDR3 protein and no DNA. The sample holds fewer than 90,000 distinct CDR3 sequences. Sequences were obtained from naive CXCR3- CD8+ T cells from blood. These TCRs come from a human donor in good health. Some clones in this sample may be carry-over from other donors' samples. Both conserved end residues are part of each CDR3.

>TRBJ2-1|TRBV20-1
CSAPPSGGLQYNEQFF
>TRBJ2-1|TRBV27
CASSRGINEQFF
>TRBJ1-1|TRBV4-1
CASSQERGGTEAFF
>TRBJ1-5|TRBV12-3/TRBV12-4
CASSLIGSNQPQHF
>TRBJ2-5|TRBV7-6
CASSPPSSGGAQETQYF
>TRBJ2-5|TRBV7-9
CASSLVGGSETQYF
>TRBJ2-1|TRBV6-2/TRBV6-3
CASNQDNGLGYNEQFF
>TRBJ1-1|TRBV29-1
CSVLGGALNTEAFF
>TRBJ2-1|TRBV5-1
CASYRDTNPTYNEQFF
>TRBJ2-1|TRBV4-3
CASSQERDTYNEQFF
>TRBJ2-7|TRBV4-3
CASSQGRQGSYEQYF
>TRBJ2-7|TRBV7-9
CASSLPGMVVEQYF
>TRBJ1-1|TRBV13
CASSLGLGSTEAFF
>TRBJ2-7|TRBV12-3/TRBV12-4
CASSSLGLQNAYEQYF
>TRBJ2-3|TRBV6-2/TRBV6-3
CASRKLAGWADTQYF
>TRBJ2-5|TRBV25-1
CASSELQETQYF
>TRBJ2-7|TRBV4-3
CASSHTQASSYEQYF
>TRBJ2-7|TRBV5-1
CASSFFPGTNYEQYF
>TRBJ1-1|TRBV5-1
CASSLDMNTEAFF
>TRBJ2-1|TRBV29-1
CSAGSSYNEQFF
>TRBJ2-1|TRBV29-1
CSVEDPRPGQIIFYGYNEQFF
>TRBJ2-7|TRBV5-1
CASSTTGTILYEQYF
>TRBJ2-7|TRBV6-5
CASSSRHISSYEQYF
>TRBJ2-7|TRBV5-1
CASSLANEQYF
>TRBJ1-1|TRBV30
CAWSVGDRVFTEAFF
>TRBJ2-2|TRBV27
CASSLLLLGGFGELFF
>TRBJ2-3|TRBV9
CASSVGGLHTDTQYF